Following are 7 T cell receptor beta chains from one sample sequenced in a study of CD8 T cells in Susac syndrome. With random hexamers, roughly 0.45 to 1 ug RNA was reverse transcribed. TCRdb reanalysed the immunoSEQ multiplex PCR reads using MiXCR and keeps one entry per CDR3 protein. Of about 300,000 distinct CDR3 sequences listed, almost 85% are singletons. The sequencing sample was made of CD8+ T cells from PBMCs. All receptors come from a human donor with multiple sclerosis.

The J gene is TRBJ2-3, the V gene TRBV20-1; 7 nucleotides line up with TRBD2. Germline CDR1 and CDR2: DFQATT and SNEGSKA (reference sequence). This CDR3 has 15 amino acids. The V and J ends lost 4 bases and 4 bases, in that order; junction bases with no gene match: 11. In DNA form, the CDR3 reads TGCAGTGCTAATCATGGGCGGGAGAGGTCAGATACGCAGTATTTT. Translation gives CSANHGRERSDTQYF.

V usage is TRBV28 and J usage is TRBJ2-1; 8 bases are shared with TRBD2. The CDR3 sequence is 19 residues long. Trimming at V came to 1 base and at J to 8 bases, leaving 19 bases not matched to a gene. The germline V gene encodes CDR1 MDHEN and CDR2 SYDVKM. The CDR3 here is CASSLLRVRISGRRYEQFF. In DNA form, the CDR3 reads TGTGCCAGCAGTTTATTGCGGGTCAGAATAAGCGGGAGACGGTATGAGCAGTTCTTC.

DNA of the CDR3: TGCGCCAGCAGCCAAGATTTCGACCGGCCCCAGCATTTT. This gives the protein CASSQDFDRPQHF. This chain connects TRBV4-3 to TRBJ1-5; D is undetermined. The germline V gene encodes CDR1 LGHNA and CDR2 YSLEER. The V and J ends lost 0 bases and 9 bases respectively, with 9 bases between them. The CDR3 sequence is 13 residues long.

The chain combines TRBV28 with TRBJ1-2; D is ambiguous. V was trimmed by 1 base and J by 10 bases, leaving 13 bases between them. Germline CDR1 reads MDHEN; CDR2 reads SYDVKM. This CDR3 has 13 residues. This CDR3 reads CASSLFIEHHYTF. The CDR3 nucleotides read TGTGCCAGCAGTTTATTTATCGAGCATCACTACACCTTC.

The J gene is TRBJ2-2, the V gene TRBV12-3 or TRBV12-4; no reliable D call. The CDR3 loop spans 12 amino acids. Between the trimmed V and J ends, which lost 4 bases and 9 bases, there was a span of 9 bases. CDR3 nucleotides: TGTGCCAGCAGTTCCGGCACTTGGGAGCTGTTTTTT. This gives the protein CASSSGTWELFF.

The chain links TRBV28 to TRBJ1-1; the D is unclear. The CDR3 length is 15 residues. CDR1 MDHEN and CDR2 SYDVKM come from the germline V gene. The V end was cut by 6 bases, the J end by 2 bases, with 16 bases between. CDR3 protein: CASSQPMEFNTEAFF. CDR3 bases: TGTGCCAGCAGCCAACCGATGGAATTTAACACTGAAGCTTTCTTT.

This chain uses TRBV29-1 with TRBJ1-2, with D possibly being TRBD1 (5 bases). Germline V gives CDR1 SQVTM, CDR2 ANQGSEA. Trimming shortened V by 0 bases and J by 4 bases, and 18 bases separated the two germline ends. The CDR3 loop spans 16 amino acids. The CDR3 DNA sequence: TGCAGCGTTGAAGAGCATGAGGGGCTCTCTATCTATGGCTACACCTTC. Encoded protein: CSVEEHEGLSIYGYTF.